The 18 T cell receptor beta chains reported below all come from one sample, sequenced in a study of Ad26.COV2.S vaccination and SARS-CoV-2 variants. Clones were sequenced by immunoSEQ multiplex PCR, and TCRdb holds only the in-frame ones, with some missing. The sample yields 180,000 or so clones, around 85% seen once. The sequencing here drew on peripheral blood, taken after recovery from COVID-19. Every receptor here comes from a human donor who had recovered from COVID-19.

The rearrangement links TRBV10-3 to TRBJ2-5; D is ambiguous. The V end lost 5 bases, the J end lost 5 bases, and 18 bases lay between the germline ends. This CDR3 has 15 residues. Germline CDR1 ENHRY, CDR2 SYGVKD. Here the CDR3 reads CAISSSGLLGETQYF. The CDR3 coding sequence is TGTGCCATCAGTAGCTCGGGCCTCCTGGGGGAGACCCAGTACTTC.

This chain uses TRBV30 with TRBJ1-4; TRBD1 aligns across 10 bases. CDR1 and CDR2 (germline): GTSNPN, SVGIG (reference sequence). The CDR3 covers 14 residues. The V segment lost 5 bases and the J segment 4 bases; nucleotides outside the gene matches: 4. In DNA form, the CDR3 reads TGTGCCTGGGGACAGGGGGGGATTAATGAAAAACTGTTTTTT. Translating it yields CAWGQGGINEKLFF.

This clone was counted only a few times. The chain is built from TRBV19 and TRBJ1-1; 7 bases match TRBD1. Looked up from germline, CDR1 is LNHDA and CDR2 is SQIVND (reference sequence). Trimming at V came to 6 bases and at J to 4 bases, leaving 2 bases not matched to a gene. This CDR3 comprises 12 residues. The CDR3 region is CASRTGITEAFF. The CDR3 DNA is TGTGCCAGTAGGACAGGGATCACTGAAGCTTTCTTT. Full variable domain (remainder filled in from reference TRBV19 and TRBJ1-1): DGGITQSPKYLFRKEGQNVTLSCEQNLNHDAMYWYRQDPGQGLRLIYYSQIVNDFQKGDIAEGYSVSREKKESFPLTVTSAQKNPTAFYLCASRTGITEAFFGQGTRLTVV.

V usage is TRBV7-3 and J usage is TRBJ2-5; TRBD1 might be the D (6 bases). The CDR3 loop spans 14 amino acids. CDR1 and CDR2 from the germline V gene are SGHTA and FQGTGA. Deletions cut 5 bases from V and 5 bases from J, with 15 bases between. DNA of the CDR3: TGTGCCAGCAGCCCGAGGGGGAGTGGTGAGACCCAGTACTTC. Residues: CASSPRGSGETQYF.

V and J are TRBV9 and TRBJ2-1; TRBD1 aligns across 9 bases. The CDR3 is 14 amino acids. From germline, CDR1 is SGDLS and CDR2 YYNGEE. The V segment lost 6 bases and the J segment 8 bases; nucleotides outside the gene matches: 9. The CDR3 nucleotides read TGTGCCAGCACTACCGGGACAGGGAATTATGAGCAGTTCTTC. It specifies CASTTGTGNYEQFF.

The chain recombines TRBV20-1 with TRBJ2-7, with no clear D. Trimming cost V 3 bases and J 2 bases, with 2 bases left between them. From germline, CDR1 is DFQATT and CDR2 SNEGSKA (reference sequence). The length of the CDR3 is 10 residues. The CDR3 protein is CSASPYEQYF. The CDR3 bases are TGCAGTGCTAGTCCCTACGAGCAGTACTTC.

This clone was observed once. This rearrangement joins TRBV28 to TRBJ2-5; 7 bases are shared with TRBD1. Per the germline V gene, CDR1 is MDHEN and CDR2 is SYDVKM. V lost 4 bases, J lost 3 bases, and 8 bases stayed unmatched. The CDR3 covers 15 residues. For the CDR3, the DNA is TGTGCCAGCAGTTACGACAGGGAAGTAGAAGAGACCCAGTACTTC. Translated, it gives CASSYDREVEETQYF.

This chain joins TRBV2 and TRBJ1-6; D uncertain. Trimming pared 11 bases from V and 8 bases from J, leaving 10 bases between. The CDR3 sequence is 11 residues long. In germline, CDR1 is SNHLY, CDR2 FYNNEI. CDR3 in DNA: TGTGCCTCAAGGGAGGATTCACCCCTCCACTTT. This gives the protein CASREDSPLHF.

CDR3 loop: CASSVTGTYNEQFF. The CDR3 nucleotides are TGTGCCAGCAGTGTTACTGGGACCTACAATGAGCAGTTCTTC. The genes are TRBV2 and TRBJ2-1; no definite D call. The CDR3 runs 14 residues. Germline CDR1 SNHLY, CDR2 FYNNEI. Trimming left V 4 bases short and J 2 bases short, with 9 bases between.

This clone was detected once. The V gene is TRBV27, the J gene TRBJ1-1, with D possibly TRBD1 on 6 matching bases. Germline V lookup: CDR1 MNHEY, CDR2 SMNVEV (reference sequence). V lost 5 bases to trimming and J lost 5 bases, with 18 bases between them. This CDR3 contains 15 residues. The CDR3 DNA reads as TGTGCCAGCAGTCTATGGGGGGGCGCCGGGACTGAAGCTTTCTTT. Encoded protein: CASSLWGGAGTEAFF.

V is TRBV10-1 and J is TRBJ1-1; 8 nucleotides align to TRBD1. Germline CDR1 WNHNN, CDR2 SYGVQD (reference sequence). Unmatched junction bases numbered 7, after V lost 9 bases and J lost 1 base. The CDR3 contains 14 residues. CDR3: CARLDRETNTEAFF. The CDR3 DNA reads as TGCGCCAGATTGGACAGGGAGACGAACACTGAAGCTTTCTTT.

The gene calls are TRBV6-5 and TRBJ2-5, with D possibly being TRBD2 (7 bases). The V and J ends lost 7 bases and 5 bases respectively, with 17 bases between them. Germline V gene data show CDR1 as MNHEY and CDR2 as SVGAGI. This CDR3 has 14 amino acids. Written as DNA, the CDR3 is TGTGCCAGCATCAACGGGGGGCTGGGGGAGACCCAGTACTTC. This sequence encodes CASINGGLGETQYF.

The genes are TRBV6-5 and TRBJ2-7, with unresolved D. V lost 7 bases to trimming and J lost 3 bases, with 16 bases between them. Germline CDR1 and CDR2: MNHEY and SVGAGI. The CDR3 runs 14 residues. The CDR3 sequence is CASTADRLNYEQYF. The CDR3 nucleotides are TGTGCCAGCACGGCGGACCGTCTTAACTACGAGCAGTACTTC.

This clone was recorded once. The V call is TRBV19, the J call TRBJ2-7; 8 bases are a match to TRBD1. The CDR3 sequence is 16 residues long. Germline V gene data show CDR1 as LNHDA and CDR2 as SQIVND (reference sequence). V was pared by 3 bases and J by 0 bases, with 7 bases of the junction left unmatched. Here the CDR3 DNA reads TGTGCCAGTAGTATTGGGGACAGGAGCAACTCCTACGAGCAGTACTTC. This translates into CASSIGDRSNSYEQYF.

The gene calls are TRBV19 and TRBJ2-3, with D unresolved. The CDR3 contains 15 residues. V was shortened by 4 bases and J by 2 bases, with 13 bases between the two germline ends. From germline, CDR1 is LNHDA and CDR2 SQIVND (reference sequence). The CDR3 nucleotides are TGTGCCAGTAGTAATGGGCCATGGGCCACAGATACGCAGTATTTT. This codes for CASSNGPWATDTQYF.

The V and J genes are TRBV9 and TRBJ2-5, with a tentative D call TRBD1 (5 bases). The CDR3 is 14 residues long. Trimming left V 0 bases short and J 5 bases short, with 11 bases between. Germline V CDR1 and CDR2: SGDLS, YYNGEE. The CDR3 protein is CASSVAGSAETQYF. The CDR3 coding sequence is TGTGCCAGCAGCGTAGCAGGGTCGGCTGAGACCCAGTACTTC.

This clone has a single count. CDR3 loop: CASSTGKWTDSYEQYF. CDR3 nucleotides: TGCGCCAGCAGCACCGGAAAATGGACGGATTCCTACGAGCAGTACTTC. The chain combines TRBV5-1 with TRBJ2-7; no reliable D call. V lost 4 bases and J lost 1, with 18 bases in between. The germline V gene encodes CDR1 SGHRS and CDR2 YFSETQ. This CDR3 is built from 16 residues.

In its sample, this clone was seen once. This chain links TRBV6-6 with TRBJ1-2; D is unresolved. V shed 7 bases and J shed 4 bases, with 13 bases lying between them. This CDR3 comprises 13 residues. CDR1 is MNHNY, CDR2 SVGAGI, per germline (reference sequence). The CDR3 region is CASTGGTPYGYTF. For the CDR3, the DNA is TGTGCCAGCACTGGAGGTACCCCCTATGGCTACACCTTC.